This is a list of T cell receptor beta chains from one sample in a study of shared T cell receptors in the human thymus. Only in-frame clones appear in the TCRdb table, and some are missing; sequencing was by immunoSEQ multiplex PCR. This sample has some 700,000 clones; more than 75% occur once, and the top ten carry around 0.0099%. This sample also appeared in a second study, on human thymus T cells.

Sample: thymocytes. These receptors originate from a boy in the first two years of life with a congenital heart defect. CDR3s include the opening cysteine and the closing phenylalanine or tryptophan. The order of the fields is clone size, V gene, D gene, J gene, CDR3 DNA, CDR3 protein. D genes are given only for firm matches. Clone sizes are given selectively: once, few, many, or a class where the clone is expanded.

-	TRBV7-8	TRBD2	TRBJ2-7	TGTGCCAGCAGCCCCTACGCCGGGACTAGCGCTACCTACGAGCAGTACTTC	CASSPYAGTSATYEQYF
once	TRBV27	TRBD1	TRBJ2-1	TGTGCCAGCAGGGGGGGACAGGGGCCGTTCTTC	CASRGGQGPFF
few	TRBV4-3	-	TRBJ1-3	TGCGCCAGCAGCCACATCTCGGGCGGGGAGCCATGGTACTCTGGAAACACCATATATTTT	CASSHISGGEPWYSGNTIYF
-	TRBV6-1	-	TRBJ1-1	TGTGCCAGCAGGGCCTCGGGGACTGAAGCTTTCTTT	CASRASGTEAFF
once	TRBV19	TRBD1	TRBJ1-1	TGTGCCATCTCAGGGGGCCTGAACACTGAAGCTTTCTTT	CAISGGLNTEAFF
once	TRBV27	TRBD1	TRBJ1-3	TGTGCCAGCAGTCCTAAGAGCCCTACAGGGGGAGCTGGAAACACCATATATTTT	CASSPKSPTGGAGNTIYF
-	TRBV11-1	-	TRBJ1-1	TGTGCCAGCAGCTCCGAGGGACACCGGAACACTGAAGCTTTCTTT	CASSSEGHRNTEAFF
-	TRBV10-1	TRBD1	TRBJ1-5	TGCGCCAGCAGTGAACAGGGGCTCAATCAGCCCCAGCATTTT	CASSEQGLNQPQHF
-	TRBV6-1	-	TRBJ2-7	TGTGCCAGCAGGTTGGACAGGACTACCTACGAGCAGTACTTC	CASRLDRTTYEQYF
-	TRBV27	-	TRBJ1-1	TGTGCCAGCAGCCGACTTCAGGGCACGAACACTGAAGCTTTCTTT	CASSRLQGTNTEAFF
-	TRBV10-2	-	TRBJ2-7	TGCGCCAGCAGTCCTTCTCCACCGGACTCCTCCTACGAGCAGTACTTC	CASSPSPPDSSYEQYF
-	TRBV28	-	TRBJ1-5	TGTGCCAGCAGTAAGGGGGAGAATCAGCCCCAGCATTTT	CASSKGENQPQHF
-	TRBV4-1	-	TRBJ2-7	TGCGCCAGCAGCCAGACCCCCCGGGGAGAATCCTACGAGCAGTACTTC	CASSQTPRGESYEQYF
-	TRBV14	TRBD2	TRBJ2-4	TGTGCCAGCAGCCCCCGGGGGAGGGACATTCAGTACTTC	CASSPRGRDIQYF
-	TRBV6-4	TRBD2	TRBJ2-3	TGTGCCAGCAGTCCGAGGTCGACTAGCGGGAGGGCCACAGATACGCAGTATTTT	CASSPRSTSGRATDTQYF
-	TRBV13	TRBD2	TRBJ2-7	TGTGCCAGCAGCTTAAAAGGGACTAGCGACCGGGGGGGTCCCTACGAGCAGTACTTC	CASSLKGTSDRGGPYEQYF
-	TRBV27	TRBD1	TRBJ2-2	TGTGCCAGCAGTTTATTGGGGACAGGGGTCCGGACCGGGGAGCTGTTTTTT	CASSLLGTGVRTGELFF